Listed below are T cell receptor beta chains from one sample, sequenced in a study of cytomegalovirus exposure and HLA in healthy donors. Produced via immunoSEQ multiplex PCR; TCRdb's table is partial and in-frame only. The sample consists of some 74,000 clones, roughly 75% of them appearing once. Specimen: PBMCs. These receptors were collected from a male donor in good health and CMV-seronegative. The CDR3 runs from the conserved cysteine through the conserved F or W. A D gene is named only where the DNA matches it firmly. Clone sizes are given selectively: once, few, many, or a class where the clone is expanded.

D: TRBD1
size: -
V: TRBV27
J: TRBJ1-1
CDR3: CASSPYSTGENTEAFF
DNA: TGTGCCAGCAGTCCCTACTCGACAGGGGAGAACACTGAAGCTTTCTTT

D: -
size: -
V: TRBV6-6
J: TRBJ2-7
CDR3: CASSYPGQKDEQYF
DNA: TGTGCCAGCAGTTACCCAGGACAGAAAGACGAGCAGTACTTC

D: -
size: -
V: TRBV21-1
J: TRBJ2-5
CDR3: CASSKRGQGGETQYF
DNA: TGTGCCAGCAGCAAACGGGGACAGGGGGGGGAGACCCAGTACTTC

D: -
size: -
V: TRBV5-1
J: TRBJ1-2
CDR3: CASSLGGPGGYTF
DNA: TGCGCCAGCAGCTTGGGAGGCCCAGGGGGCTACACCTTC

D: TRBD2
size: -
V: TRBV28
J: TRBJ2-5
CDR3: CASRGGLAGVWTQYF
DNA: TGTGCCAGCAGGGGAGGACTAGCGGGGGTCTGGACCCAGTACTTC

D: -
size: -
V: TRBV7-9
J: TRBJ1-2
CDR3: CSSSLDGYGYTF
DNA: TGTTCCAGCAGCTTAGACGGGTATGGCTACACCTTC

D: -
size: -
V: TRBV2
J: TRBJ2-7
CDR3: CASSDQGRTEQYF
DNA: TGTGCCAGCAGTGACCAGGGGCGGACCGAGCAGTACTTC

D: -
size: -
V: TRBV30
J: TRBJ2-5
CDR3: CAWTRGPQETQYF
DNA: TGTGCCTGGACCCGCGGGCCACAAGAGACCCAGTACTTC

D: TRBD2
size: -
V: TRBV2
J: TRBJ2-7
CDR3: CASRRTSGVYEQYF
DNA: TGTGCCAGCAGGAGGACTAGCGGTGTCTACGAGCAGTACTTC

D: -
size: -
V: TRBV5-5
J: TRBJ2-5
CDR3: CASSVTGTKETQYF
DNA: TGTGCCAGCAGCGTCACCGGGACAAAAGAGACCCAGTACTTC

D: TRBD1
size: -
V: TRBV18
J: TRBJ1-5
CDR3: CASSPPGQGMRQPQHF
DNA: TGTGCCAGCTCACCCCCGGGACAGGGGATGAGGCAGCCCCAGCATTTT

D: -
size: few
V: TRBV28
J: TRBJ2-1
CDR3: CASRTGEGYNEQFF
DNA: TGTGCCAGCAGGACAGGGGAGGGGTACAATGAGCAGTTCTTC

D: TRBD2
size: once
V: TRBV30
J: TRBJ2-3
CDR3: CAWNAARVTTSGSGSDTQYF
DNA: TGTGCCTGGAACGCCGCGAGGGTAACGACTAGCGGGAGTGGTTCAGATACGCAGTATTTT

D: TRBD1
size: -
V: TRBV5-1
J: TRBJ2-3
CDR3: CASSLESRPGGEDTQYF
DNA: TGCGCCAGCAGCTTGGAGTCTCGGCCAGGGGGCGAGGATACGCAGTATTTT

D: TRBD2
size: few
V: TRBV4-2
J: TRBJ2-2
CDR3: CASSPRALSGRNTGELFF
DNA: TGTGCCAGCAGCCCTAGGGCGCTTAGCGGGAGGAACACCGGGGAGCTGTTTTTT

D: TRBD1
size: -
V: TRBV7-6
J: TRBJ1-3
CDR3: CASSLRQGSSGNTIYF
DNA: TGTGCCAGCAGCTTACGACAGGGAAGCTCTGGAAACACCATATATTTT

D: TRBD1
size: -
V: TRBV7-9
J: TRBJ1-5
CDR3: CASSHGQGNQPQHF
DNA: TGTGCCAGCAGCCATGGACAGGGGAATCAGCCCCAGCATTTT

D: TRBD2
size: -
V: TRBV15
J: TRBJ2-1
CDR3: CATSRVRGGVDEQFF
DNA: TGTGCCACCAGCAGAGTTCGGGGGGGGGTCGATGAGCAGTTCTTC

D: -
size: -
V: TRBV6-5
J: TRBJ2-7
CDR3: CASSRGPRYEQYF
DNA: TGTGCCAGCAGTCGCGGGCCCCGCTACGAGCAGTACTTC

D: TRBD2
size: -
V: TRBV29-1
J: TRBJ2-1
CDR3: CSVSEAGGPLEQFF
DNA: TGCAGCGTTTCAGAAGCGGGGGGGCCCCTTGAGCAGTTCTTC

D: -
size: -
V: TRBV7-2
J: TRBJ2-3
CDR3: CASSLDGGSTDTQYF
DNA: TGTGCCAGCAGCTTAGATGGGGGGTCCACAGATACGCAGTATTTT

D: TRBD1
size: -
V: TRBV30
J: TRBJ1-5
CDR3: CAWSPGQGPYSNQPQNF
DNA: TGTGCCTGGTCCCCGGGACAGGGGCCCTATAGCAATCAGCCCCAGAATTTT

D: TRBD2
size: -
V: TRBV29-1
J: TRBJ2-7
CDR3: CSVGGLAKSAYEQYF
DNA: TGCAGCGTTGGTGGACTAGCTAAATCCGCCTACGAGCAGTACTTC